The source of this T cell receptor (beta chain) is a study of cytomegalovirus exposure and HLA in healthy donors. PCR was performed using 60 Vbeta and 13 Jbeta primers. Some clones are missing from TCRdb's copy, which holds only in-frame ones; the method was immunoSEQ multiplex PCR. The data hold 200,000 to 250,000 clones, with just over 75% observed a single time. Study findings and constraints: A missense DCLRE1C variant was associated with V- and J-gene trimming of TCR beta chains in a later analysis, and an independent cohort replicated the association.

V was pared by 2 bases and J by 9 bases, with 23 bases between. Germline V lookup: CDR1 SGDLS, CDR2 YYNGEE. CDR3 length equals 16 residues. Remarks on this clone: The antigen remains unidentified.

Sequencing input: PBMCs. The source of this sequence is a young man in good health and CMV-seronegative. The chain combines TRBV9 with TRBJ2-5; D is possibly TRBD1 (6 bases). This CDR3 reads CASSVSSGAPEGAQYF. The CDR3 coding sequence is TGTGCCAGCAGCGTTTCAAGCGGAGCGCCTGAGGGGGCCCAGTACTTC.